This TCR beta chain originates from a study of regulatory T cells in long-lasting Graves disease. Whole-study context: For under 3 months, newly diagnosed Graves' patients had been taking antithyroid drugs. Findings and limits, study-wide: Comparison showed that persistent patients shared more public clonotypes (about 2,700) than new patients (nearly 1,000). Accuracy was perhaps lowered by the small sample size.

This CDR3 is built from 13 residues. Looked up from germline, CDR1 is GTSNPN and CDR2 is SVGIG (reference sequence). V lost 0 bases to trimming and J lost 7 bases, with 9 bases between them. This clonotype occurred many times. The antigen is not known. Time point noted: newly diagnosed GD, antithyroid drugs for less than 3 months. The TCR library was prepared using RNA isolated from PBMCs. Patients met American Thyroid Association criteria for Graves' disease. Combining iRepertoire HTBI primers with Arm-PCR of CDR3 regions, the authors built TCR beta libraries. In TCRdb, the multiplex PCR reads were re-called with MiXCR into one record per CDR3 protein. This sample has 500,000 or so distinct CDR3 sequences, with around 15% found just once. In addition, the sample was reused for a study of T cells in Graves' hyperthyroidism and ophthalmopathy.

The sequences come from peripheral blood mononuclear cells (PBMCs), collected at new diagnosis, from a patient treated with antithyroid drugs. The receptor's source is a man aged 40-49 years with Graves disease. This rearrangement joins TRBV30 to TRBJ2-2, with D unclear. The CDR3 spells CAWSVSRNGELFF. The CDR3 DNA reads as TGTGCCTGGAGTGTATCTAGGAACGGGGAGCTGTTTTTT.